This T cell receptor (beta chain) was captured by sequencing in a study of blood T cell repertoires in COVID-19 (dated by TCRdb to the early 2020s). Looking at the study overall: Samples from collaborators originated in the United States, Italy and Spain and spanned both the acute and convalescent phases of COVID-19. Subjects who had been exposed to COVID-19, were actively infected with it, or had recovered from it provided the deeply sampled blood TCRbeta repertoires that made up the dataset. A de-identified subject ID, COVID-19 status, age in years and sex were almost always included in the sample metadata. The prospective study material was composed of cDNA or gDNA derived from T cells, B-cell-depleted T cells, or PBMCs. HLA class I and class II types, where available, came from metadata supplied by the sample provider rather than from assay-based typing. The repertoires were released in a freely available public database meant as a resource for research on the immune response to SARS-CoV-2. The samples were drawn from two sources: the first 160 participants of the ongoing ImmuneRACE study, and about 1,300 subjects contributed by 6 global collaborators. The full study reports these points: The amount of clinical and demographic metadata varied by source and participant and was provided uncurated.

Participants in the prospective study were enrolled through a virtual design, were aged about 18 to 90 years, and lived in roughly 25 United States geographic areas. Cohort assignment in the prospective study relied on participant-reported clinical history from a screening survey and a study questionnaire. Recovered participants in ImmuneRACE Cohort 3 were defined as having two consecutive negative NP/OP PCR tests, clearance from a healthcare professional, or resolution of symptoms. Mobile phlebotomists in the prospective study collected whole blood, serum and a nasopharyngeal or oropharyngeal swab from every participant. Additional blood draws and questionnaires over an approximately two-month period could optionally be provided by prospective study participants. Blood samples from the prospective study were shipped frozen or at room temperature prior to DNA extraction. TCRbeta CDR3 regions were amplified from genomic DNA using the immunoSEQ Assay, a bias-controlled multiplex PCR. The published analysis was carried out like this. The number of nucleated cells in each sample was estimated from the amplification of reference gene primers within the assay. To quantify the absolute abundance of each unique TCRbeta CDR3 rearrangement, sequence reads were collapsed and filtered. For each sample, productive Simpson clonality was calculated by taking the square root of Simpson's diversity index across productive rearrangements. The table was pulled from immuneACCESS by TCRdb, which kept in-frame rearrangements only. Such tables lose some clones; where checked, under half of the loss comes from unresolved V genes, and the rest has no known cause. The V and J calls and the clone size are those of that table, but D and trimming were determined from the DNA. The sample table holds 160,000 or so clones, of which 80% were seen once. Together, the top ten hold approximately 6% of the sample.

This clone was observed a single time. Which antigen it targets is not known. Base qualities are not at hand, and no much larger clone is one base apart. The receptor was isolated from a man in his forties who had recovered from COVID-19. The sample comprised PBMCs or T cells enriched from blood (not recorded which).

In nucleotide form, the sequence is TGTGCCAGCAGTTTGGAGCTTAGTTCCCGCTACACCTTC. It specifies CASSLELSSRYTF. The V and J segments used are TRBV12-3 or TRBV12-4 and TRBJ1-2, with no confident D gene call. The trim is 3 bases for V and 9 bases for J, with a gap of 14 bases between the germline ends. From cysteine to phenylalanine, the CDR3 is 13 amino acids long. The entry retains the CDR3 DNA only, 39 bases that are in frame from base 1.